Below, 25 T cell receptor beta chains from the same sample are listed, as sequenced in a study of T cell responses to AZD1222 COVID-19 vaccine. The method was immunoSEQ multiplex PCR; TCRdb's version includes in-frame clones alone and lacks a portion of them. The sample carries 100,000 or so clones, approximately 90% recorded once. Sequenced material: peripheral blood, taken on day 0 of AZD1222 vaccination. These receptors all come from an adult in good health.

This chain links TRBV5-4 with TRBJ2-1; tentatively, D is TRBD1 (6 bases). CDR3 size: 13 residues. Trimming removed 1 base at V and 8 bases at J, with 10 bases between. CDR1 is SGHNT, CDR2 YYREEE, per germline (reference sequence). This CDR3 reads CASSLPRGDEQFF. The CDR3 nucleotides are TGTGCCAGCAGCTTGCCCAGGGGAGATGAGCAGTTCTTC.

This sequence joins TRBV19 and TRBJ2-1; tentative D call: TRBD1 (6 bases). V was pared by 7 bases and J by 1 base, with 8 bases between. The CDR3 covers 13 residues. Germline V lookup: CDR1 LNHDA, CDR2 SQIVND (reference sequence). CDR3 protein: CASTGVSYNEQFF. The CDR3 bases are TGTGCCAGTACAGGGGTATCCTACAATGAGCAGTTCTTC.

The chain is built from TRBV6-5 and TRBJ1-2; D perhaps matches TRBD1 (5 bases). CDR1 and CDR2 (germline): MNHEY, SVGAGI. The V end was cut by 6 bases, the J end by 8 bases, with 13 bases between. The CDR3 has 12 amino acids. The CDR3 region is CASRFPGAGYTF. The CDR3 DNA follows: TGTGCCAGCAGATTCCCCGGGGCCGGCTACACCTTC.

V usage is TRBV18 and J usage is TRBJ2-7; 9 bases map to TRBD2. Germline V gene sequence: CDR1 KGHSH, CDR2 LQKENI. CDR3 length equals 17 residues. Unmatched junction bases numbered 13, after V lost 5 bases and J lost 2 bases. The CDR3 loop is CASSSLPSSGETYEQYF. The CDR3 DNA sequence: TGTGCCAGCTCAAGCCTTCCTTCTAGCGGGGAGACCTACGAGCAGTACTTC. The whole variable domain, remainder taken from reference TRBV18 and TRBJ2-7, is NAGVMQNPRHLVRRRGQEARLRCSPMKGHSHVYWYRQLPEEGLKFMVYLQKENIIDESGMPKERFSAEFPKEGPSILRIQQVVRGDSAAYFCASSSLPSSGETYEQYFGPGTRLTVT.

The V call is TRBV6-6, the J call TRBJ1-4, with D possibly being TRBD1 (6 bases). Trimming cost V 6 bases and J 6 bases, with 17 bases left between them. CDR3 length: 15 amino acids. CDR1 and CDR2 from the germline V gene are MNHNY and SVGAGI (reference sequence). The CDR3 DNA is TGTGCCAGCAGGTCACAGGGAAGGGGAGATGAAAAACTGTTTTTT. This sequence encodes CASRSQGRGDEKLFF.

V usage is TRBV7-8 and J usage is TRBJ1-1; D gene uncertain. In germline, CDR1 is SGHVS, CDR2 FQNEAQ. V was cut by 0 bases and J by 1 base, with 12 bases left in between. This CDR3 has 16 amino acids. The CDR3 protein is CASSLADTGANTEAFF. The CDR3, as DNA: TGTGCCAGCAGCTTAGCCGACACCGGTGCGAACACTGAAGCTTTCTTT.

J is TRBJ2-7 and V is TRBV4-2, with 9 positions matching TRBD1. The V gene end was trimmed by 3 bases and the J gene end by 6 bases; junction bases not matched to a gene: 12. This CDR3 is built from 16 residues. Germline V gives CDR1 LGHNA, CDR2 YNFKEQ. CDR3 amino acids: CASSQGTGTGKSEQYF. In DNA, the CDR3 is TGTGCCAGCAGCCAGGGAACCGGGACAGGGAAGTCCGAGCAGTACTTC.

The rearrangement links TRBV5-4 to TRBJ1-6; 7 bases match TRBD1. Germline V gives CDR1 SGHNT, CDR2 YYREEE (reference sequence). Unmatched junction bases numbered 6, after V lost 0 bases and J lost 6 bases. The CDR3 has 16 residues. The CDR3 protein is CASSLAGQALNSPLHF. DNA of the CDR3: TGTGCCAGCAGCTTGGCCGGACAGGCCCTTAATTCACCCCTCCACTTT.

This clone was seen more than once but under ten times. Written as DNA, the CDR3 is TGCGCCAGCAGCTTGGGAGACAGGGGAGGAAATGGCTACACCTTC. This gives the protein CASSLGDRGGNGYTF. The genes are TRBV5-1 and TRBJ1-2; 8 bases match TRBD1. CDR3 size: 15 residues. Germline V lookup: CDR1 SGHRS, CDR2 YFSETQ. J gave up 6 bases and V 0 bases, and 7 bases lay outside the gene matches.

The chain employs TRBV30 and TRBJ2-5; D possibly corresponds to TRBD2 (7 bases). From germline, CDR1 is GTSNPN and CDR2 SVGIG (reference sequence). CDR3 length: 15 residues. V lost 2 bases, J lost 5 bases, and 18 bases lay in between. In nucleotides, the CDR3 is TGTGCCTGGAGTTCAAGGGGGGGCAAAGGGGAGACCCAGTACTTC. As protein: CAWSSRGGKGETQYF.

This sequence joins TRBV7-2 and TRBJ1-2, with D possibly TRBD1 on 6 matching bases. The CDR3 has 13 residues. The germline V gene encodes CDR1 SGHTA and CDR2 FQGNSA. The ends were cut back, 7 bases at V and 7 bases at J, with 16 bases in the middle. The CDR3: CASTLGAAGGYTF. CDR3 nucleotide sequence: TGTGCCAGCACCCTGGGGGCGGCGGGTGGCTACACCTTC.

V and J are TRBV9 and TRBJ2-7, with D possibly matching TRBD2 (6 bases). The V end lost 3 bases, the J end lost 2 bases, and 12 bases lay between the germline ends. CDR1 is SGDLS, CDR2 YYNGEE, per germline. This CDR3 has 14 residues. The CDR3 sequence is CASSGGGLTYEQYF. CDR3 DNA sequence: TGTGCCAGCAGCGGTGGGGGGTTGACCTACGAGCAGTACTTC.

This clone showed up just once. The V call is TRBV24-1, the J call TRBJ2-7; D call uncertain. Per the germline V gene, CDR1 is KGHDR and CDR2 is SFDVKD. V was cut by 2 bases and J by 5 bases, with 15 bases left in between. This CDR3 is built from 15 residues. CDR3 in amino acids: CATSDWSRGVDEQYF. CDR3 coding DNA: TGTGCCACCAGTGATTGGTCGAGAGGCGTGGACGAGCAGTACTTC.

The rearrangement links TRBV4-1 to TRBJ2-7; possible D gene TRBD2, 7 bases. Trimming removed 0 bases at V and 2 bases at J, with 17 bases between. CDR1 and CDR2 (germline): MGHRA, YSYEKL. The length of the CDR3 is 17 residues. The CDR3 sequence is CASSQDPRRGQTYEQYF. The CDR3 DNA reads TGCGCCAGCAGCCAAGACCCACGGCGGGGGCAAACCTACGAGCAGTACTTC.

In DNA, the CDR3 is TGTGCCAGCTCACCCTTGCGGGGTTATGAGCAGTTCTTC. Its translation is CASSPLRGYEQFF. The rearrangement links TRBV18 to TRBJ2-1, with D maybe TRBD2 (6 bases). This CDR3 is 13 amino acids long. CDR1 and CDR2 (germline): KGHSH, LQKENI. Trimming took off 3 bases at V and 8 bases at J, with 11 bases between the two ends. Based on the CDR3 plus reference TRBV18 and TRBJ2-1, the full variable domain is NAGVMQNPRHLVRRRGQEARLRCSPMKGHSHVYWYRQLPEEGLKFMVYLQKENIIDESGMPKERFSAEFPKEGPSILRIQQVVRGDSAAYFCASSPLRGYEQFFGPGTRLTVL.

The chain links TRBV6-5 to TRBJ1-2, with 7 bases that match TRBD1. V dropped 6 bases and J dropped 3; count of bases not matched to a gene: 4. Germline V gives CDR1 MNHEY, CDR2 SVGAGI. The CDR3 extends over 13 amino acids. CDR3 sequence (DNA): TGTGCCAGCAGAGCCGGGACAGACTATGGCTACACCTTC. Translation gives CASRAGTDYGYTF.

V usage is TRBV10-3 and J usage is TRBJ2-2, with 9 bases fitting TRBD2. Trimming took 4 bases from V and 5 from J; bases not matched to a gene: 5. The CDR3 covers 15 residues. Germline assignment: CDR1 ENHRY and CDR2 SYGVKD. The CDR3 nucleotides are TGTGCCATCAGTGCAGCTAGCGGGGAAACCGGGGAGCTGTTTTTT. Translation: CAISAASGETGELFF.

The chain recombines TRBV5-4 with TRBJ2-5, with 11 bases matching TRBD1. CDR1 is SGHNT, CDR2 YYREEE, per germline (reference sequence). The V gene end was trimmed by 4 bases and the J gene end by 3 bases; junction bases not matched to a gene: 5. This CDR3 region has 15 residues. CDR3 DNA sequence: TGTGCCAGCAGCCTCGCGGGACAGGGGGAAGAGACCCAGTACTTC. Encoded protein: CASSLAGQGEETQYF.

The chain links TRBV28 to TRBJ1-5; TRBD1 is a possible D gene (6 bases). With 7 bases removed from V and 0 bases from J, the gap between germline ends came to 13 bases. The CDR3 has 15 residues. From germline, CDR1 is MDHEN and CDR2 SYDVKM. The CDR3 reads CASKTGAYSNQPQHF. The CDR3 DNA is TGTGCCAGCAAGACAGGAGCCTATAGCAATCAGCCCCAGCATTTT.

The rearrangement joins TRBV5-1 to TRBJ1-2, with a weak D call TRBD1 (5 bases). Trimming cost V 2 bases and J 3 bases, with 8 bases left between them. CDR3 length: 13 amino acids. Per germline, CDR1 SGHRS and CDR2 YFSETQ. The DNA of the CDR3 is TGCGCCAGCAGCTTCCAGGGCGACTATGGCTACACCTTC. Encoded protein: CASSFQGDYGYTF.

V usage is TRBV6-5 and J usage is TRBJ1-2; D remains unclear. CDR3 size: 15 residues. From germline, CDR1 is MNHEY and CDR2 SVGAGI. The V end was cut by 2 bases, the J end by 0 bases, with 10 bases between. This CDR3 is CASSYRTVANYGYTF. Here the CDR3 DNA reads TGTGCCAGCAGTTACAGGACTGTAGCTAACTATGGCTACACCTTC.

The gene calls are TRBV19 and TRBJ1-3; maybe TRBD1 (6 bases). The germline V and J ends were trimmed by 3 bases and 3 bases, with 15 bases remaining between them. Germline lookup yields CDR1 LNHDA and CDR2 SQIVND (reference sequence). The CDR3 length is 16 residues. CDR3 DNA: TGTGCCAGTAGTATCGCTGGGCAGGGGAATGGAAACACCATATATTTT. It is translated as CASSIAGQGNGNTIYF.

The chain couples TRBV5-5 to TRBJ2-7; 7 nucleotides match TRBD1. Germline-derived CDR1 and CDR2 are SGHKS and YYEKEE (reference sequence). The CDR3 has 20 amino acids. J lost 6 bases, V lost 2 bases, and 26 bases had no gene match. The CDR3 sequence: CASSFGQVLQVPLPGFEQYF. Written as DNA, the CDR3 is TGTGCCAGCAGCTTCGGACAGGTACTCCAGGTACCCCTACCCGGGTTCGAGCAGTACTTC.

This clone was found once. This rearrangement joins TRBV20-1 to TRBJ1-1; TRBD1 is a possible D gene (5 bases). The CDR3 is 15 residues long. Germline V gives CDR1 DFQATT, CDR2 SNEGSKA (reference sequence). V lost 3 bases to trimming and J lost 0 bases, with 14 bases between them. CDR3 sequence reads: CSASRGSTMNTEAFF. The CDR3, as DNA: TGCAGTGCTAGTAGGGGCAGTACGATGAACACTGAAGCTTTCTTT.

The gene calls are TRBV7-6 and TRBJ2-7, with 10 bases that match TRBD1. Unmatched junction bases numbered 7, after V lost 3 bases and J lost 5 bases. The germline gives CDR1 SGHVS, CDR2 FNYEAQ. The CDR3 is made up of 15 amino acids. CDR3 coding DNA: TGTGCCAGCAGCTTTGGGGGACAGGGGCTAAACGAGCAGTACTTC. As protein: CASSFGGQGLNEQYF.